Below, 32 T cell receptor beta chains from the same sample are listed, as sequenced in a study of early T cells in non-severe SARS-CoV-2 infection. MiXCR, run by TCRdb on the 5' RACE reads, gives a single entry per CDR3 protein. The data contain some 91,000 distinct CDR3 sequences, about 15% of them singletons. The sample was whole blood. The receptor set was obtained from an adult who was a healthcare worker with PCR-confirmed SARS-CoV-2 infection or an uninfected control (not recorded which).

The chain recombines TRBV7-8 with TRBJ2-5; D gene uncertain. V shed 4 bases and J shed 3 bases, with 3 bases lying between them. The CDR3 length is 11 residues. Germline loops: CDR1 SGHVS, CDR2 FQNEAQ. In DNA, the CDR3 is TGTGCCAGCAGCTGGGAAGAGACCCAGTACTTC. Its protein product is CASSWEETQYF.

The gene calls are TRBV28 and TRBJ1-1; unclear D gene. In germline, CDR1 is MDHEN, CDR2 SYDVKM. Trimming left V 4 bases short and J 1 base short, with 13 bases between. There are 15 residues in the CDR3. The CDR3 nucleotides are TGTGCCAGCAGTTCCATTTTTTTAGGGAACACTGAAGCTTTCTTT. Translating gives CASSSIFLGNTEAFF. Looking up the rest from reference TRBV28 and TRBJ1-1 gives the full variable domain: DVKVTQSSRYLVKRTGEKVFLECVQDMDHENMFWYRQDPGLGLRLIYFSYDVKMKEKGDIPEGYSVSREKKERFSLILESASTNQTSMYLCASSSIFLGNTEAFFGQGTRLTVV.

This clonotype was seen only a few times. DNA for the CDR3: TGCAGGGCCGTCGGTTGGGACTACGAGCAGTACTTC. Protein sequence: CRAVGWDYEQYF. V is TRBV20-1 and J is TRBJ2-7; D call uncertain. Per the germline V gene, CDR1 is DFQATT and CDR2 is SNEGSKA (reference sequence). The CDR3 extends over 12 amino acids.

This clonotype was detected a few times. The CDR3 DNA sequence: TGTGCCAGCAGCATACCGGGACAGGGGACCTACGAGCAGTACTTC. It specifies CASSIPGQGTYEQYF. The V call is TRBV3-1, the J call TRBJ2-7, with 10 bases matching TRBD1. CDR3 length equals 15 residues. The junction had 6 bases not matched to a gene; V was cut back by 5 bases and J by 2 bases. Germline loops: CDR1 LGHDT, CDR2 YNNKEL (reference sequence).

This clonotype has only a few counts. V usage is TRBV11-2 and J usage is TRBJ1-2, with D perhaps matching TRBD1 (5 bases). CDR1 is SGHAT, CDR2 FQNNGV, per germline. V lost 5 bases and J 2 bases, leaving 15 bases between the germline ends. The CDR3 extends over 15 amino acids. The DNA for the CDR3 is TGTGCCAGCAGCGGCGGGGCATCCCACAACTATGGCTACACCTTC. It is translated as CASSGGASHNYGYTF. Full variable domain (rest looked up from reference TRBV11-2 and TRBJ1-2): EAGVAQSPRYKIIEKRQSVAFWCNPISGHATLYWYQQILGQGPKLLIQFQNNGVVDDSQLPKDRFSAERLKGVDSTLKIQPAKLEDSAVYLCASSGGASHNYGYTFGSGTRLTVV.

This clonotype was seen only a few times. The gene calls are TRBV29-1 and TRBJ2-5; D uncertain. V lost 7 bases to trimming and J lost 4 bases, with 10 bases between them. This CDR3 region has 11 residues. Germline V CDR1 and CDR2: SQVTM, ANQGSEA. In nucleotides, the CDR3 is TGCAGCGGGGGATTTGGAGAGACCCAGTACTTC. This translates into CSGGFGETQYF.

This clonotype appeared many times. V and J are TRBV20-1 and TRBJ1-2; D gene unclear. Trimming pared 6 bases from V and 8 bases from J, leaving 16 bases between. Germline V gene data show CDR1 as DFQATT and CDR2 as SNEGSKA (reference sequence). CDR3 length: 12 residues. The CDR3 protein is CSAAAIDRGYTF. In DNA, the CDR3 is TGCAGTGCGGCGGCAATAGATCGCGGCTACACCTTC.

This clonotype was detected only a few times. The CDR3 loop reads CSASPGPTSFYEQYF. Written as DNA, the CDR3 is TGCAGCGCATCGCCTGGTCCTACGTCGTTTTACGAGCAGTACTTC. V gene TRBV29-1 combines with J gene TRBJ2-7; D is unclear. This CDR3 spans 15 amino acids. Trimming took off 7 bases at V and 4 bases at J, with 23 bases between the two ends. Germline V gene sequence: CDR1 SQVTM, CDR2 ANQGSEA.

This clonotype was seen many times. The rearrangement uses TRBV5-1 and TRBJ2-7; 8 bases line up with TRBD2. J gave up 6 bases and V 0 bases, and 5 bases lay outside the gene matches. The length of the CDR3 is 14 residues. Per the germline V gene, CDR1 is SGHRS and CDR2 is YFSETQ. The CDR3 sequence is CASSLGTSFGEQYF. CDR3 DNA: TGCGCCAGCAGCTTGGGGACTAGCTTCGGCGAGCAGTACTTC.

This clonotype has more than one count but fewer than ten. This chain uses TRBV20-1 with TRBJ2-1; D is possibly TRBD2 (5 bases). V gave up 2 bases and J gave up 6 bases, with 23 bases separating them. The CDR3 sequence is 17 residues long. From germline, CDR1 is DFQATT and CDR2 SNEGSKA (reference sequence). CDR3 sequence: CSARLFGDGSVGNEQFF. CDR3 bases: TGCAGTGCTAGATTGTTCGGGGATGGGAGTGTCGGCAATGAGCAGTTCTTC.

The CDR3 coding sequence is TGCGCCAGCAGCCTAGGGGGGAGTCGGTCAGATACGCAGTATTTT. Its translation: CASSLGGSRSDTQYF. The chain combines TRBV4-3 with TRBJ2-3, with D possibly being TRBD1 or TRBD2 (6 bases each). Germline CDR1 is LGHNA and CDR2 is YSLEER. Trimming pared 4 bases from V and 4 bases from J, leaving 15 bases between. The CDR3 has 15 residues.

V usage is TRBV18 and J usage is TRBJ2-5; tentatively, D is TRBD1 (5 bases). Germline V gives CDR1 KGHSH, CDR2 LQKENI. The V gene lost 1 base and the J gene lost 5 bases, with 14 bases spanning the gap. CDR3 length: 15 amino acids. The CDR3 sequence: CASSPLAGMLETQYF. The CDR3, as DNA: TGTGCCAGCTCACCACTCGCAGGGATGCTGGAGACCCAGTACTTC.

The V gene is TRBV6-5, the J gene TRBJ2-2, with D perhaps given as TRBD1 or TRBD2 (5 bases each). The CDR3 sequence is 15 residues long. Looked up from germline, CDR1 is MNHEY and CDR2 is SVGAGI. V was pared by 6 bases and J by 1 base, with 12 bases between. This CDR3 is CASRLPGRNTGELFF. Here the CDR3 DNA reads TGTGCCAGCAGACTCCCGGGACGGAACACCGGGGAGCTGTTTTTT.

This chain uses TRBV10-3 with TRBJ1-5, with D maybe TRBD1 (5 bases). This CDR3 is built from 15 residues. CDR1 is ENHRY, CDR2 SYGVKD, per germline. The ends were cut back, 2 bases at V and 4 bases at J, with 12 bases in the middle. CDR3 amino acids: CAISEAGLDNQPQHF. CDR3 bases: TGTGCCATCAGTGAGGCAGGGCTAGATAATCAGCCCCAGCATTTT.

The chain couples TRBV28 to TRBJ2-1; 8 bases align to TRBD1. From germline, CDR1 is MDHEN and CDR2 SYDVKM. The CDR3 is made up of 15 amino acids. The CDR3 DNA reads as TGTGCTGCTCAGACAGGGGTCTTATCCTACAATGAGCAGTTCTTC. Its translation: CAAQTGVLSYNEQFF.

This clonotype was seen ten or more times. In nucleotides, the CDR3 is TGTGCCAGCAGCCCCGAAAGGACAGCACAAGAGACCCAGTACTTC. This sequence encodes CASSPERTAQETQYF. This chain connects TRBV7-9 to TRBJ2-5; perhaps TRBD1 as D (6 bases). V lost 5 bases and J lost 2, with 15 bases in between. The length of the CDR3 is 15 residues. Looked up from germline, CDR1 is SEHNR and CDR2 is FQNEAQ (reference sequence).

This clonotype has only a few counts. V usage is TRBV12-3 or TRBV12-4 and J usage is TRBJ2-1; the D gene is possibly TRBD2 (5 bases). The germline V and J ends were trimmed by 2 bases and 10 bases, with 6 bases remaining between them. The CDR3 is 11 amino acids. The CDR3 protein is CASSLSSEQFF. CDR3 bases: TGTGCCAGCAGTTTATCTAGCGAGCAGTTCTTC.

The gene calls are TRBV12-5 and TRBJ2-7; 8 bases line up with TRBD2. There are 14 residues in the CDR3. The germline CDR1 and CDR2 sequences are LGHNT and FRNRAP. Germline trimming cut 5 bases from V and 7 bases from J; bases unmatched to any gene: 10. Here the CDR3 DNA reads TGTGCTAGTGGTCTGGGACTAGATCCGGGTGAGCAGTACTTC. Its translation is CASGLGLDPGEQYF.

The chain uses TRBV29-1 and TRBJ1-2; D ambiguous. V gave up 1 base and J gave up 8 bases, with 11 bases separating them. CDR3 length: 12 amino acids. Per the germline V gene, CDR1 is SQVTM and CDR2 is ANQGSEA. CDR3 nucleotides: TGCAGCGTTGAAGGACGCAGCTACGGCTACACCTTC. As protein: CSVEGRSYGYTF.

This clonotype was seen ten or more times. The chain has TRBV20-1 and TRBJ2-7, with 9 positions matching TRBD2. With V trimmed by 3 bases and J by 1 base, 4 bases remained unmatched. Germline loops: CDR1 DFQATT, CDR2 SNEGSKA (reference sequence). The CDR3 length is 14 residues. In nucleotides, the CDR3 is TGCAGTGCTAGGACTAGCGGAGAATCCTACGAGCAGTACTTC. Amino acid sequence: CSARTSGESYEQYF.

The rearrangement links TRBV12-3 or TRBV12-4 to TRBJ1-1; no clear D gene. V lost 7 bases and J lost 0, with 3 bases in between. The CDR3 sequence is 11 residues long. The CDR3 sequence: CASTLNTEAFF. In nucleotides, the CDR3 is TGTGCCAGCACTTTGAACACTGAAGCTTTCTTT.

This chain uses TRBV5-4 with TRBJ2-3; D is possibly TRBD2 (5 bases). From germline, CDR1 is SGHNT and CDR2 YYREEE (reference sequence). Trimming pared 9 bases from V and 1 base from J, leaving 9 bases between. CDR3 length: 12 residues. The CDR3 coding sequence is TGTGCCACCCGGCGGGGCACAGATACGCAGTATTTT. Amino acids: CATRRGTDTQYF.

This chain uses TRBV5-1 with TRBJ2-5, with TRBD2 identical over 8 bases. V shed 1 base and J 1 base; nucleotides not matched to a gene: 3. The CDR3 has 15 residues. The germline V gene has CDR1 SGHRS and CDR2 YFSETQ. The CDR3 loop reads CASSLRGRTQETQYF. CDR3 DNA: TGCGCCAGCAGCTTGCGCGGGAGGACCCAAGAGACCCAGTACTTC.

This chain joins TRBV7-2 and TRBJ2-7; either TRBD1 or TRBD2 may fit D (6 bases each). The CDR3 runs 13 residues. Trimming removed 2 bases at V and 13 bases at J, with 18 bases between. CDR1 and CDR2 (germline): SGHTA, FQGNSA. The CDR3 nucleotides read TGTGCCAGCAGCTTAATGGGATTGGAGGGACAATACTTC. Translated, it gives CASSLMGLEGQYF.

This clonotype was detected ten times or more. The rearrangement uses TRBV5-1 and TRBJ1-2, with D maybe TRBD1 (5 bases). Trimming stripped 3 bases from V and 4 bases from J, with 16 bases between. The CDR3 totals 15 residues. CDR1 is SGHRS and CDR2 is YFSETQ in the germline V gene. In nucleotides, the CDR3 is TGCGCCAGCAGCTCAAGCTCAGGGACGACCTATGGCTACACCTTC. Translation gives CASSSSSGTTYGYTF.

This clonotype showed up just a few times. The chain links TRBV6-5 to TRBJ2-3, with 8 bases lining up with TRBD1. Trimming at V came to 6 bases and at J to 8 bases, leaving 16 bases not matched to a gene. Germline CDR1 and CDR2: MNHEY and SVGAGI. The CDR3 runs to 16 residues. The CDR3 DNA reads as TGTGCCAGCAGCCGAGGGACAGGCCTTACCACCTCTACGCAGTATTTT. Protein: CASSRGTGLTTSTQYF.

With respect to this clonotype: Compared with germline, one end of the junction differs, possibly owing to a read error. This chain connects TRBV12-3 or TRBV12-4 to TRBJ2-1; TRBD2 aligns across 10 bases. There are 13 residues in the CDR3. The CDR3 protein is CASRLAGGNEQFF. In nucleotides, the CDR3 is TGTGCCAGCAGGTTAGCGGGAGGCAATGAGCAGTTCTTC.

The chain combines TRBV6-2 or TRBV6-3 with TRBJ2-2; D might be TRBD1 or TRBD2, each matching 5 bases. The CDR3 is made up of 14 amino acids. Germline V CDR1 and CDR2: MNHEY, SVGEGT. The V end was cut by 7 bases, the J end by 4 bases, with 13 bases between. CDR3 in amino acids: CASTRDQGTGELFF. The CDR3 DNA reads as TGTGCCAGCACCCGGGACCAAGGCACCGGGGAGCTGTTTTTT.

This clonotype was counted a few times. The chain links TRBV28 to TRBJ2-2; no clear D gene. Germline CDR1 is MDHEN and CDR2 is SYDVKM. V was shortened by 1 base and J by 1 base, with 1 base between the two germline ends. The CDR3 spans 13 residues. As DNA, the CDR3 is TGTGCCAGCAGTTTATTGAACACCGGGGAGCTGTTTTTT. Translating it yields CASSLLNTGELFF.

This clonotype was counted only a few times. V usage is TRBV5-1 and J usage is TRBJ2-1; no clear D gene. This CDR3 comprises 16 residues. The germline CDR1 and CDR2 sequences are SGHRS and YFSETQ. The V end lost 0 bases, the J end lost 2 bases, and 12 bases lay between the germline ends. The CDR3 DNA sequence: TGCGCCAGCAGCTTGGTAGGCCGACCGACCTACAATGAGCAGTTCTTC. Translation gives CASSLVGRPTYNEQFF.

The chain recombines TRBV21-1 with TRBJ2-7. TRBV21-1 is deemed a pseudogene. There are 15 residues in the CDR3. CDR3 coding DNA: TGTGCCAGCAGCAAAGGTCGCGGGAGCTCCTACGAGCAGTACTTC. It specifies CASSKGRGSSYEQYF.

This clonotype was counted a few times. The CDR3 protein is CASRSPNTDTQYF. The CDR3 DNA sequence: TGTGCCAGCAGATCCCCTAACACAGATACGCAGTATTTT. The chain carries TRBV12-3 or TRBV12-4 and TRBJ2-3; D not resolved. This CDR3 region has 13 residues. V was trimmed by 6 bases and J by 2 bases, leaving 9 bases between them.